The 26 T cell receptor beta chains reported below all come from one sample, sequenced in a study of breast tumors, draining lymph nodes, adjacent tissues. Via MiXCR, TCRdb re-called the multiplex PCR reads, giving one row per CDR3 protein. The data contain about 140,000 distinct CDR3 sequences, approximately 32% of them singletons. The lymph nodes were axillary draining lymph nodes from breast cancer patients. The sample comprised axillary lymph node tissue. The receptors come from a female donor with breast cancer. Some clones in this sample may be carry-over from other donors' samples.

Worth noting for this clonotype: This may be a read error: a much more frequent sequence differs by one nucleotide. In this CDR3 the conserved last residue, phenylalanine or tryptophan, is missing, so a read error is likely. The genes are TRBV2 and TRBJ1-2; D unresolved. Trimming left V 5 bases short and J 4 bases short, with 23 bases between. The CDR3 spans 17 residues. Germline values: CDR1 SNHLY, CDR2 FYNNEI. The CDR3 DNA is TGTGCCAGCAGTTACGGTCGGGCCTCGGGAGGAGGCTATGGCTACACCCTC. Its protein product is CASSYGRASGGGYGYTL.

The table lists this clonotype with many counts. Germline is not matched at one junction end, which may reflect a read error. V and J are TRBV7-9 and TRBJ2-5; 7 bases agree with TRBD1. The CDR3 extends over 17 amino acids. CDR1 is SEHNR and CDR2 is FQNEAQ in the germline V gene (reference sequence). Written as DNA, the CDR3 is TGTGCCAGCAGCTTAGCTTACAGGGGAACGTACCAAGAGCCCCAGTACTTC. Protein: CASSLAYRGTYQEPQYF. The full variable domain, completed using reference TRBV7-9 and TRBJ2-5, is DTGVSQNPRHKITKRGQNVTFRCDPISEHNRLYWYRQTLGQGPEFLTYFQNEAQLEKSRLLSDRFSAERPKGSFSTLEIQRTEQGDSAMYLCASSLAYRGTYQEPQYFGPGTRLLVL.

The table lists this clonotype with many counts. The chain couples TRBV12-3 or TRBV12-4 to TRBJ1-3; D not resolved. Trimming stripped 8 bases from V and 3 bases from J, with 8 bases between. This CDR3 region has 12 residues. CDR3 region: CASEADGNTIYF. As DNA, the CDR3 is TGTGCCAGCGAAGCGGATGGAAACACCATATATTTT.

The chain combines TRBV20-1 with TRBJ2-3; D is possibly TRBD2 (6 bases). From germline, CDR1 is DFQATT and CDR2 SNEGSKA (reference sequence). The CDR3 length is 15 residues. Trimming left V 1 base short and J 6 bases short, with 17 bases between. The CDR3 DNA is TGCAGTGCTAGAGTGATGGCGGGACTTCAGGATACGCAGTATTTT. Protein product: CSARVMAGLQDTQYF.

This chain links TRBV4-1 with TRBJ1-1; TRBD1 agrees at 7 bases. The germline V gene encodes CDR1 MGHRA and CDR2 YSYEKL. This CDR3 region has 15 residues. The V gene end was trimmed by 5 bases and the J gene end by 4 bases; junction bases not matched to a gene: 10. The CDR3 sequence is CASSYRTGLSTEAFF. The DNA for the CDR3 is TGCGCCAGCAGCTACCGGACAGGCCTGTCCACTGAAGCTTTCTTT.

This clonotype showed up many times. The chain employs TRBV28 and TRBJ2-5; the D is unclear. V dropped 5 bases and J dropped 5 bases, with 6 bases sitting between them. In germline, CDR1 is MDHEN, CDR2 SYDVKM. The CDR3 sequence is 11 residues long. The CDR3 sequence is CASSAAETQYF. The CDR3 nucleotides are TGTGCCAGCAGTGCGGCCGAGACCCAGTACTTC.

A note on this clonotype: A single base separates this from a much larger clone, so it may be a read error. V is TRBV28 and J is TRBJ1-4; TRBD1 is a possible D gene (5 bases). Trimming cost V 5 bases and J 5 bases, with 12 bases left between them. The germline V gene has CDR1 MDHEN and CDR2 SYDVKM. The CDR3 length is 14 residues. The CDR3: CASSPGLGNEKLFF. The CDR3 DNA sequence: TGTGCCAGCAGTCCAGGGTTAGGGAATGAAAAACTGTTTTTT.

The table lists this clonotype with many counts. The chain recombines TRBV20-1 with TRBJ2-1; TRBD1 matches at 7 bases. CDR1 is DFQATT, CDR2 SNEGSKA, per germline (reference sequence). CDR3 length: 12 residues. V trimming: 6 bases; J trimming: 13 bases; junction bases outside the gene matches: 12. The CDR3 sequence is CSATIGQVEQFF. CDR3 nucleotides: TGCAGTGCGACTATCGGACAGGTAGAACAGTTCTTC.

This clonotype was counted ten times or more. The rearrangement joins TRBV6-5 to TRBJ1-5, with 7 bases identical to TRBD1. This CDR3 has 14 residues. The junction had 5 bases not matched to a gene; V was cut back by 6 bases and J by 3 bases. Germline CDR1 MNHEY, CDR2 SVGAGI. The DNA of the CDR3 is TGTGCCAGCAGCCAGGGGGGGGCCAATCAGCCCCAGCATTTT. Encoded protein: CASSQGGANQPQHF.

This clonotype was recorded at least ten times. J is TRBJ2-1 and V is TRBV7-9; D remains ambiguous. Germline V lookup: CDR1 SEHNR, CDR2 FQNEAQ (reference sequence). The CDR3 loop spans 16 amino acids. Trimming shortened V by 1 base and J by 1 base, and 11 bases separated the two germline ends. CDR3 sequence: CASSLGPTGSYNEQFF. The CDR3 DNA reads TGTGCCAGCAGCTTAGGACCCACTGGGTCCTACAATGAGCAGTTCTTC.

With regard to this clonotype: A read error may explain this, as a much larger clone is one base away. The genes are TRBV7-2 and TRBJ1-2; 7 bases align to TRBD1. CDR1 is SGHTA and CDR2 is FQGNSA in the germline V gene. This CDR3 is built from 14 residues. CDR3 bases: TGTGCCGGCAGGGGGGGCGGGGGCGCGGATGGCTACACCTTC. Protein product: CAGRGGGGADGYTF.

This clonotype was detected ten times or more. The rearrangement links TRBV7-3 to TRBJ2-5, with unresolved D. The CDR3 is made up of 15 amino acids. Germline CDR1 and CDR2: SGHTA and FQGTGA. The ends were cut back, 0 bases at V and 4 bases at J, with 12 bases in the middle. CDR3 region: CASSLTSKLGETQYF. The DNA of the CDR3 is TGTGCCAGCAGCTTAACAAGTAAGCTCGGAGAGACCCAGTACTTC. Full variable domain (remainder filled in from reference TRBV7-3 and TRBJ2-5): GAGVSQTPSNKVTEKGKYVELRCDPISGHTALYWYRQSLGQGPEFLIYFQGTGAADDSGLPNDRFFAVRPEGSVSTLKIQRTERGDSAVYLCASSLTSKLGETQYFGPGTRLLVL.

This clonotype was counted at least ten times. The J gene is TRBJ2-2, the V gene TRBV6-2 or TRBV6-3; D is perhaps TRBD2 (7 bases). V was trimmed by 6 bases and J by 9 bases, leaving 14 bases between them. Looked up from germline, CDR1 is MNHEY and CDR2 is SVGEGT. The CDR3 length is 13 residues. In nucleotides, the CDR3 is TGTGCCAGCAGCCTCGGGCGGGGGCGGGAGCTGTTTTTT. The encoded protein is CASSLGRGRELFF.

Many counts were recorded for this clonotype. V gene TRBV20-1 combines with J gene TRBJ1-2; possibly TRBD1 for D (6 bases). V lost 1 base and J 11 bases, leaving 20 bases between the germline ends. Germline assignment: CDR1 DFQATT and CDR2 SNEGSKA (reference sequence). This CDR3 contains 14 residues. CDR3 in DNA: TGCAGTGCTAGAGTCCCCCTCCGGACAGAGGGTTACACCTTC. Translating gives CSARVPLRTEGYTF.

In this sample, this clonotype turned up once. J is TRBJ2-1 and V is TRBV6-1; tentatively, D is TRBD2 (6 bases). CDR1 MNHNS and CDR2 SASEGT come from the germline V gene. CDR3 length: 12 amino acids. The V end lost 1 base, the J end lost 12 bases, and 10 bases lay between the germline ends. Here the CDR3 DNA reads TGTGCCAGCAGTGAAGGGGGGGATACGCAGTTCTTC. This gives the protein CASSEGGDTQFF.

The chain links TRBV10-1 to TRBJ2-7, with D maybe TRBD2 (6 bases). Germline CDR1 is WNHNN and CDR2 is SYGVQD (reference sequence). Trimming stripped 2 bases from V and 7 bases from J, with 12 bases between. CDR3 size: 13 residues. For the CDR3, the DNA is TGCGCCAGCAGTGAGAGGAGGGTAGGAGAGCAGTACTTC. This encodes CASSERRVGEQYF.

This clonotype was seen repeatedly, ten times or more. The chain joins TRBV5-5 to TRBJ1-3; the match to TRBD1 covers 7 bases. Germline trimming cut 3 bases from V and 0 bases from J; bases unmatched to any gene: 9. Germline CDR1 is SGHKS and CDR2 is YYEKEE (reference sequence). This CDR3 is built from 17 residues. The CDR3 region has the DNA TGTGCCAGCAGCTCGTACCCGACAGGGTCCTCTGGAAACACCATATATTTT. This gives the protein CASSSYPTGSSGNTIYF.

The sample holds many counts of this clonotype. This rearrangement joins TRBV6-4 to TRBJ1-5; D is undetermined. In germline, CDR1 is MRHNA, CDR2 SNTAGT. Trimming cost V 11 bases and J 4 bases, with 15 bases left between them. This CDR3 has 13 amino acids. The CDR3 protein is CAVLTHQNQPQHF. The CDR3 DNA follows: TGTGCCGTCTTAACCCACCAAAATCAGCCCCAGCATTTT.

CDR3 DNA sequence: TGCAGTGCTAGAATCATGGGACAGGGTTTGGATGAGCAGTTCTTC. Amino acids: CSARIMGQGLDEQFF. The chain joins TRBV20-1 to TRBJ2-7, with 9 bases lining up with TRBD1. TRBJ2-1 explains the end of the DNA better; the J call may be wrong. The germline gives CDR1 DFQATT, CDR2 SNEGSKA (reference sequence). The CDR3 extends over 15 amino acids.

This clonotype was found many times. The V gene is TRBV2, the J gene TRBJ1-5; D possibly corresponds to TRBD1 (5 bases). V was trimmed by 4 bases and J by 0 bases, leaving 13 bases between them. The germline gives CDR1 SNHLY, CDR2 FYNNEI. The CDR3 is 16 amino acids. This CDR3 reads CASSGGTTNSNQPQHF. CDR3 nucleotide sequence: TGTGCCAGCAGTGGAGGGACTACTAATAGCAATCAGCCCCAGCATTTT.

This clonotype showed up many times. The rearrangement joins TRBV12-3 or TRBV12-4 to TRBJ2-3, with D unresolved. CDR3 size: 16 residues. V was shortened by 6 bases and J by 1 base, with 17 bases between the two germline ends. CDR3 in amino acids: CASRASWAVGTDTQYF. The CDR3 nucleotides are TGTGCCAGCAGGGCCTCGTGGGCGGTGGGCACAGATACGCAGTATTTT.

This clonotype was observed a handful of times. V is TRBV7-9 and J is TRBJ1-1, with D maybe TRBD1 (5 bases). This CDR3 region has 15 residues. The germline gives CDR1 SEHNR, CDR2 FQNEAQ (reference sequence). V dropped 3 bases and J dropped 3 bases, with 14 bases sitting between them. The CDR3 reads CASSFGPGLHTEAFF. CDR3 sequence (DNA): TGTGCCAGCAGCTTCGGACCGGGACTGCACACTGAAGCTTTCTTT. Full variable domain (outside the CDR3, taken from reference TRBV7-9 and TRBJ1-1): DTGVSQNPRHKITKRGQNVTFRCDPISEHNRLYWYRQTLGQGPEFLTYFQNEAQLEKSRLLSDRFSAERPKGSFSTLEIQRTEQGDSAMYLCASSFGPGLHTEAFFGQGTRLTVV.

This clonotype was observed a single time. No conserved phenylalanine or tryptophan ends this CDR3, so it is likely a read error. The limits of the CDR3 on the DNA are not certain, so only TCRdb's listed CDR3 is given. V and J are TRBV2 and TRBJ2-7; TRBD1 is the table's D call and was not checked against the DNA. Germline lookup yields CDR1 SNHLY and CDR2 FYNNEI. Termini included, the CDR3 measures 14 amino acids. The CDR3 loop reads CASSVGGTTYEQCS.

This clonotype was detected ten times or more. The V and J genes are TRBV29-1 and TRBJ2-5; possible D gene TRBD1, 6 bases. V was clipped by 7 bases and J by 5 bases, with 11 bases between them. The CDR3 has 11 amino acids. The V gene's germline CDR1 is SQVTM and CDR2 ANQGSEA. CDR3 protein: CSAGDFETQYF. The DNA of the CDR3 is TGCAGCGCAGGGGATTTCGAGACCCAGTACTTC.

V gene TRBV18 combines with J gene TRBJ1-4; 9 bases are shared with TRBD1. Germline CDR1 is KGHSH and CDR2 is LQKENI. V lost 2 bases and J lost 1; bases outside the gene matches: 8. CDR3 length equals 18 residues. The CDR3 sequence is CASSPRTGALLTNEKLFF. The CDR3 bases are TGTGCCAGCTCACCAAGGACAGGGGCCTTGTTAACTAATGAAAAACTGTTTTTT.

This clonotype occurred many times. The chain uses TRBV7-3 and TRBJ2-1; 8 nucleotides align to TRBD2. The CDR3 is 17 residues long. With V trimmed by 5 bases and J by 5 bases, 14 bases remained unmatched. The germline gives CDR1 SGHTA, CDR2 FQGTGA. The CDR3 DNA reads as TGTGCCAGCAGCCCAGGGCCCGGGGGGGCCCCAAACAATGAGCAGTTCTTC. Residues: CASSPGPGGAPNNEQFF.